The text below deals with one T cell receptor (beta chain). This sample was included in a study of blood T cell repertoires in COVID-19. The V gene lost 3 bases and the J gene lost 2 bases, with 11 bases spanning the gap. Germline CDR1 is SGHAT and CDR2 is FQNNGV. The CDR3 loop spans 14 amino acids. Clones were sequenced by immunoSEQ multiplex PCR, and TCRdb holds only the in-frame ones, with some missing. The data hold more than 95,000 clones, with more than 70% observed a single time. The sequence was obtained from a woman of 80 years or more with acute or convalescent COVID-19. The rearrangement links TRBV11-2 to TRBJ2-7, with D unresolved. Sequencing was done on a sample of peripheral blood. The chain's CDR3 is CASSFLSTTYEQYF. CDR3 bases: TGTGCCAGCAGCTTTCTTAGTACCACCTACGAGCAGTACTTC.